A single sample gave rise to the 8 T cell receptor beta chains below, sequenced in a study of T cells expressing NK-cell markers. TCRdb re-called the 5' RACE reads and catalogs CDR3 proteins one per entry, DNA excluded. This specimen shows around 110,000 distinct CDR3 sequences; the ten leading clones hold approximately 17%. The sample comprised blood T cells: a sorted CD56 or NKG2C T cell subset, CD4+ or CD8+ T cells, or bulk PBMC T cells (not recorded which). The receptors were sampled from a woman between 18 and 69 years old in good health.

V and J are TRBV7-2 and TRBJ2-3; the D gene TCRdb calls, TRBD2, cannot be checked with no DNA. The CDR3 is 16 amino acids. CDR1 and CDR2 (germline): SGHTA, FQGNSA. CDR3 amino acids: CASSASGAPSTDTQYF.

The chain has TRBV4-1 and TRBJ1-1. This CDR3 has 12 residues. The germline V gene encodes CDR1 MGHRA and CDR2 YSYEKL. The CDR3 here is CASSQLNTEAFF.

The chain combines TRBV20-1 with TRBJ2-5; TCRdb's D call of TRBD1 is untestable without DNA. Looked up from germline, CDR1 is DFQATT and CDR2 is SNEGSKA (reference sequence). The CDR3 is made up of 15 amino acids. The CDR3 loop reads CSANLPRGATRTQYF.

This rearrangement joins TRBV28 to TRBJ2-6. CDR1 is MDHEN, CDR2 SYDVKM, per germline. The CDR3 is 15 residues long. CDR3: CASSLYLAGANVLTF.

The rearrangement joins TRBV7-9 to TRBJ2-3; TCRdb returns TRBD2, unconfirmable since there is no DNA. Germline V gene lookup returns CDR1 SEHNR and CDR2 FQNEAQ (reference sequence). The CDR3 sequence is 16 residues long. The CDR3 sequence: CASSQPMGGRADTQYF. Complete variable domain (other parts from reference TRBV7-9 and TRBJ2-3): DTGVSQNPRHKITKRGQNVTFRCDPISEHNRLYWYRQTLGQGPEFLTYFQNEAQLEKSRLLSDRFSAERPKGSFSTLEIQRTEQGDSAMYLCASSQPMGGRADTQYFGPGTRLTVL.

The chain couples TRBV12-3 or TRBV12-4 to TRBJ2-1. The CDR3 length is 15 residues. The CDR3 region is CASSSSRIPYNEQFF.

The chain has TRBV28 and TRBJ2-7; the TCRdb D gene call, TRBD2, has no DNA to confirm it. Germline V gene sequence: CDR1 MDHEN, CDR2 SYDVKM. CDR3 length equals 14 residues. The CDR3 here is CASSYRSIFYEQYF.

The chain recombines TRBV29-1 with TRBJ2-7; the D gene TCRdb calls, TRBD1, cannot be checked with no DNA. The CDR3 loop spans 12 amino acids. Per germline, CDR1 SQVTM and CDR2 ANQGSEA. CDR3 protein: CSVEVGNYEQYF.